The present TCR beta chain was sequenced within a study of early stage breast cancer tumors. Study results and limitations: Blood repertoires resembled normal breast more than tumor. Commonly generated sequences made up most enriched TCRB sequences shared between patients.

The CDR3 spans 14 residues. Germline V lookup: CDR1 MNHEY, CDR2 SVGAGI. V gave up 7 bases and J gave up 6 bases; unmatched junction bases: 9. Comments on this clone: Antigen specificity is unknown.

Blood replicates held 0.5 ug DNA, tumor or normal breast roughly 1.5 ug, two each. Sequencing was performed with immunoSEQ multiplex PCR; in TCRdb, only in-frame clones are kept and a portion is missing. In the table there are about 72,000 clones, roughly three quarters of which are singletons. What was sequenced was blood. The sequence derives from a person between 55 and 69 years old with breast cancer. This chain links TRBV6-5 with TRBJ2-1, with TRBD1 matching 7 bases. The DNA for the CDR3 is TGTGCCAGCACCGTGACAGGGTCCCTCAATGAGCAGTTCTTC. As protein: CASTVTGSLNEQFF.